This T cell receptor beta chain was obtained from a study of T-cell reconstitution after alpha-beta-depleted transplantation in children. The CDR3 extends over 14 amino acids. The ends lost 5 bases at V and 4 bases at J; junction bases unmatched: 2. Unique molecular identifiers were incorporated into the prepared TCRbeta library. TCRdb processed the PCR reads anew with MiXCR; each CDR3 protein has one entry. The top ten hold around 5.8% of the sample, which has 450,000 to 500,000 distinct CDR3 sequences, roughly an eighth seen once. The input for sequencing was PBMCs from the stem cell graft donor, taken from the stem cell graft. The TCR was taken from a human donor who donated a stem cell graft to a child with combined immunodeficiency. The chain combines TRBV12-3 or TRBV12-4 with TRBJ2-6, with 7 positions matching TRBD1. This CDR3 reads CASSPGQGANVLTF. Here the CDR3 DNA reads TGTGCCAGCAGTCCGGGACAGGGGGCCAACGTCCTGACTTTC.